Presented here are 10 T cell receptor beta chains from one specimen sequenced in a study of CD8+ T cells in alopecia areata. cDNA prepared by RNA extraction and subsequent reverse transcription served as the template for sequencing. Generated by immunoSEQ multiplex PCR, the TCRdb table keeps only in-frame clones and is missing some. The top ten clones hold approximately 2.4% of a sample with a few hundred thousand clones, roughly 40% of them seen once. As for treatment: oral pan-JAK inhibitor, 5-10 mg twice daily. Source: CD4+ T cells sorted from blood, taken around week 36, from a patient treated with tofacitinib. Receptor source: a human donor with alopecia areata.

This sequence joins TRBV4-3 and TRBJ2-1; perhaps TRBD2 as D (6 bases). Germline loops: CDR1 LGHNA, CDR2 YSLEER. The length of the CDR3 is 15 residues. V dropped 5 bases and J dropped 1 base, with 12 bases sitting between them. The CDR3 protein is CASSFRDLSYNEQFF. In DNA, the CDR3 is TGCGCCAGCAGCTTCCGGGACTTATCCTACAATGAGCAGTTCTTC.

This clone was counted a few times. The chain employs TRBV6-6 and TRBJ2-5; TRBD1 aligns across 8 bases. Germline trimming cut 5 bases from V and 7 bases from J; bases unmatched to any gene: 15. Germline assignment: CDR1 MNHNY and CDR2 SVGAGI (reference sequence). The CDR3 totals 16 residues. This CDR3 is CASSIQGSGGQGTQYF. The CDR3 bases are TGTGCCAGCAGTATACAGGGTTCAGGGGGCCAGGGGACCCAGTACTTC.

V and J are TRBV29-1 and TRBJ1-2; unclear D gene. The CDR3 is made up of 12 amino acids. CDR1 is SQVTM, CDR2 ANQGSEA, per germline. Trimming removed 5 bases at V and 1 base at J, with 8 bases between. CDR3 loop: CSVTDNNYGYTF. For the CDR3, the DNA is TGCAGCGTTACTGACAATAACTATGGCTACACCTTC.

The V call is TRBV2, the J call TRBJ2-3; tentatively, D is TRBD1 or TRBD2 (5 bases each). Germline loops: CDR1 SNHLY, CDR2 FYNNEI. The CDR3 covers 12 residues. The V end was cut by 10 bases, the J end by 5 bases, with 13 bases between. The CDR3 protein is CANRDRGDTQYF. In DNA form, the CDR3 reads TGTGCCAACCGGGATAGGGGAGATACGCAGTATTTT.

This clone was counted between two and nine times. The chain recombines TRBV2 with TRBJ2-3; possible D gene TRBD2, 5 bases. V shed 4 bases and J shed 4 bases, with 18 bases lying between them. The germline gives CDR1 SNHLY, CDR2 FYNNEI. This CDR3 is 16 amino acids long. CDR3 DNA sequence: TGTGCCAGCAGTGGTAGAGCGGTAGTGAGGGCAGATACGCAGTATTTT. As protein: CASSGRAVVRADTQYF.

This clone was observed a handful of times. The chain links TRBV2 to TRBJ2-6; 8 bases are shared with TRBD1. Looked up from germline, CDR1 is SNHLY and CDR2 is FYNNEI. J was trimmed by 3 bases and V by 4 bases; bases with no gene match: 20. CDR3 length: 21 amino acids. The CDR3 sequence is CASSALGQGGVQTGGANVLTF. CDR3 nucleotides: TGTGCCAGCAGTGCCCTTGGACAGGGTGGCGTACAAACAGGTGGGGCCAACGTCCTGACTTTC.

V and J are TRBV29-1 and TRBJ2-1, with 12 bases matching TRBD2. This CDR3 has 18 residues. CDR1 and CDR2 (germline): SQVTM, ANQGSEA. V trimming: 6 bases; J trimming: 2 bases; junction bases outside the gene matches: 14. The CDR3 sequence: CSVAGGASGRAAYNEQFF. CDR3 DNA sequence: TGCAGCGTCGCAGGGGGGGCTAGCGGGAGGGCTGCCTACAATGAGCAGTTCTTC.

The gene calls are TRBV9 and TRBJ2-7, with TRBD2 matching over 10 bases. CDR3 length: 15 amino acids. CDR1 SGDLS and CDR2 YYNGEE come from the germline V gene. Unmatched junction bases numbered 5, after V lost 0 bases and J lost 5 bases. CDR3 nucleotide sequence: TGTGCCAGCAGCGTAGGGCTAGCGGGAGTAGACGAGCAGTACTTC. The encoded protein is CASSVGLAGVDEQYF.

The chain combines TRBV6-6 with TRBJ2-5; D not resolved. This CDR3 spans 12 amino acids. With 4 bases removed from V and 5 bases from J, the gap between germline ends came to 8 bases. CDR1 and CDR2 from the germline V gene are MNHNY and SVGAGI (reference sequence). The CDR3 bases are TGTGCCAGCAGTTGGTCTCGTGAGACCCAGTACTTC. This codes for CASSWSRETQYF.

The V call is TRBV29-1, the J call TRBJ2-2, with D perhaps matching TRBD1 (5 bases). CDR1 is SQVTM and CDR2 is ANQGSEA in the germline V gene. V was clipped by 4 bases and J by 3 bases, with 12 bases between them. This CDR3 contains 14 residues. CDR3 region: CSVVDRPHTGELFF. The CDR3 coding sequence is TGCAGCGTTGTCGACAGACCGCACACCGGGGAGCTGTTTTTT.